The rows below give T cell receptor beta chains drawn from one sample of a study of T cell changes during pregnancy in multiple sclerosis. Using immunoSEQ multiplex PCR, the repertoire was profiled, and TCRdb retains in-frame clones only, with some absent. The data contain around 57,000 clones, around 92% of them singletons. The material was peripheral blood, obtained after pregnancy. The source of these receptors is a female donor in good health, enrolled as a control in a pregnancy study. The CDR3 runs from the conserved cysteine through the conserved F or W. The D gene is left open where the match is weak. Clone size appears in some rows only: once, few, many, or a class for an expanded clone.

clone_size,v_call,d_call,cdr3_length,j_call,cdr3_nt,cdr3_aa
-,TRBV7-9,-,12,TRBJ1-1,TGTGCCAGCAGCTTAGCCGGGATCACGGCTTTCTTT,CASSLAGITAFF
-,TRBV5-6,-,14,TRBJ2-1,TGTGCCAGCAGCTTGGGGCCGCTGTACAATGAGCAGTTCTTC,CASSLGPLYNEQFF
few,TRBV4-1,-,18,TRBJ1-1,TGCGCCAGCAGCCTTTCCGGACAGTTTCTAGAGATGAACACTGAAGCTTTCTTT,CASSLSGQFLEMNTEAFF
-,TRBV27,TRBD1,15,TRBJ1-5,TGTGCCAGCAAGGACAGGGGAGTTAGCAATCAGCCCCAGCATTTT,CASKDRGVSNQPQHF
-,TRBV4-2,-,16,TRBJ2-3,TGTGCCAGCAGACCCTCGGGGGGAGGGGGGAAAGATACGCAGTATTTT,CASRPSGGGGKDTQYF
-,TRBV21-1,-,10,TRBJ1-2,TGTGCCAGCAGGTCCGGTGGCTACACCTTC,CASRSGGYTF
-,TRBV11-3,-,12,TRBJ2-7,TGTGCCAGCAGTTCCCAGAGGGACGAGCAGTACTTC,CASSSQRDEQYF
-,TRBV25-1,-,11,TRBJ2-7,TGTGCCAGCAGTGCCGGTCCGGAGCAGTACTTC,CASSAGPEQYF
-,TRBV6-6,TRBD2,15,TRBJ2-1,TGTGCCAGCAGTTTACAAGCGGGGGGGCGTAATGAGCAGTTCTTC,CASSLQAGGRNEQFF
-,TRBV12-5,TRBD1,14,TRBJ2-3,TGTGCTAGTGGGCTAGACAGGGGGCTCGATACGCAGTATTTT,CASGLDRGLDTQYF
few,TRBV4-1,TRBD1,17,TRBJ1-2,TGCGCCAGCAGCCAAGGGCGCCGGGACAGGGGAAAGGATGGCTACACCTTC,CASSQGRRDRGKDGYTF
-,TRBV19,-,13,TRBJ1-1,TGTGCCAGCCGAGACAAGATGAACACTGAAGCTTTCTTT,CASRDKMNTEAFF
-,TRBV4-1,TRBD2,18,TRBJ2-5,TGCGCCAGCAGCCAACTCCCTCCCGGGACTAGCGTTCAAGAGACCCAGTACTTC,CASSQLPPGTSVQETQYF
-,TRBV19,-,13,TRBJ1-5,TGTGCCAGTAAACAGTATAGCAATCAGCCCCAGCATTTT,CASKQYSNQPQHF
-,TRBV27,-,17,TRBJ2-1,TGTGCCAGCAGTTTCCTCCTATCAGACTTAACTTACAATGAGCAGTTCTTC,CASSFLLSDLTYNEQFF
-,TRBV30,TRBD2,18,TRBJ2-6,TGTGCCTGGAGTGTAGCTAGCGGGTCACACTCTGGGGCCAACGTCCTGACTTTC,CAWSVASGSHSGANVLTF
-,TRBV6-5,TRBD1,15,TRBJ1-1,TGTGCCAGCAGACTAGACAGGGGCGAGAACACTGAAGCTTTCTTT,CASRLDRGENTEAFF
-,TRBV7-9,TRBD2,15,TRBJ2-5,TGTGCCAGCAGCTCCGCTCTAGCGGTCCAAGAGACCCAGTACTTC,CASSSALAVQETQYF
-,TRBV9,-,17,TRBJ2-7,TGTGCCAGCAGCTCAGGGACACCAAGTAATATCTCCTACGAGCAGTACTTC,CASSSGTPSNISYEQYF
-,TRBV4-3,-,14,TRBJ1-5,TGCGCCAGCAGCCAAGATTATAGCAATCAGCCCCAGCATTTT,CASSQDYSNQPQHF
few,TRBV6-4,TRBD2,16,TRBJ2-3,TGTGCCAGCAGTGACACCGGGACTAGCGGGACAGATACGCAGTATTTT,CASSDTGTSGTDTQYF
-,TRBV2,-,14,TRBJ1-2,TGTGCCAGCAGTACTTTAGGGGCAAGGTCTGGCTACACCTTC,CASSTLGARSGYTF
-,TRBV11-3,TRBD1,15,TRBJ2-7,TGTGCCAGCAGCTCGAGGACAGGGGGCGAGGATGAGCAGTACTTC,CASSSRTGGEDEQYF
-,TRBV6-5,-,12,TRBJ2-7,TGTGCCAGCATGAGGAACTCCTACGAGCAGTACTTC,CASMRNSYEQYF
-,TRBV11-3,TRBD1,14,TRBJ1-1,TGTGCCAGCAGCTTAAGACAGGGGGCCACTGAAGCTTTCTTT,CASSLRQGATEAFF
-,TRBV7-2,-,15,TRBJ1-2,TGTGCCAGCAGCTTACCAGGGTACGGAGACTATGGCTACACCTTC,CASSLPGYGDYGYTF
-,TRBV5-1,TRBD1,15,TRBJ2-2,TGCGCCAGCCGCCGGACAGGGGGTAACGACGGGGAGCTGTTTTTT,CASRRTGGNDGELFF
-,TRBV7-9,TRBD1,14,TRBJ1-2,TGTGCCAGCAGCTTATGGGACAGTGACTATGGCTACACCTTC,CASSLWDSDYGYTF
-,TRBV5-1,-,11,TRBJ2-7,TGCGCCAGCACCGGAGGGGTCGAGCAGTACTTC,CASTGGVEQYF
-,TRBV4-3,TRBD1,16,TRBJ2-7,TGCGCCAGCAGCCAAGAAACCGGGACAGGGGGCTACGAGCAGTACTTC,CASSQETGTGGYEQYF
-,TRBV29-1,-,15,TRBJ2-5,TGCAGCGTGGGGGGACTGGCGAGGGATGAAGAGACCCAGTACTTC,CSVGGLARDEETQYF
-,TRBV27,-,14,TRBJ2-5,TGTGCCAGCAGTTTAACAGGCACGCAAGAGACCCAGTACTTC,CASSLTGTQETQYF
-,TRBV9,-,13,TRBJ2-2,TGTGCCAGCAGCGTAAGTGTAGCCGGGGAGCTGTTTTTT,CASSVSVAGELFF
-,TRBV19,TRBD2,15,TRBJ2-2,TGTGCCAGTAGTATAGTCCGGGGGGTTACCGGGGAGCTGTTTTTT,CASSIVRGVTGELFF
-,TRBV18,-,13,TRBJ1-5,TGTGCCAGCTCACCAGGGGAGGATCAGCCCCAGCATTTT,CASSPGEDQPQHF
-,TRBV9,TRBD1,16,TRBJ1-6,TGTGCCAGCAGTGCTAGGTCCGGGACAGGGAATTCACCCCTCCACTTT,CASSARSGTGNSPLHF
-,TRBV18,TRBD1,16,TRBJ1-5,TGTGCCAGCTCACCACCGTTGGGACAGCAAAATCAGCCCCAGCATTTT,CASSPPLGQQNQPQHF
-,TRBV6-4,TRBD2,15,TRBJ2-4,TGTGCCAGCAGTGAGAACGGGGGGGCCGAGAACATTCAGTACTTC,CASSENGGAENIQYF
-,TRBV25-1,-,14,TRBJ1-2,TGTGCCAGCAGTGAGCCCCGACAGGTTGAAAGCTACACCTTC,CASSEPRQVESYTF
-,TRBV4-3,TRBD2,16,TRBJ2-1,TGCGCCAGCAGCCGCGGAGCGGGGGACTCCTACAATGAGCAGTTCTTC,CASSRGAGDSYNEQFF
-,TRBV19,TRBD2,14,TRBJ2-2,TGTGCCAGTACCGCGGCGGGGGACACCGGGGAGCTGTTTTTT,CASTAAGDTGELFF
-,TRBV10-3,TRBD1,14,TRBJ2-3,TGTGCCATCAGTAGGGACAGGGGGACAGATACGCAGTATTTT,CAISRDRGTDTQYF
-,TRBV6-1,-,18,TRBJ2-6,TGTGCCAGCAGTGAAGCGCGAGGAGGTTTCTCTGGGGCCAACGTCCTGACTTTC,CASSEARGGFSGANVLTF
once,TRBV23-1,-,16,TRBJ1-5,TGCGCCAGCAGTCTCATCATACAGGGCCGGGGTCAGCCCCAGCATTTT,CASSLIIQGRGQPQHF
-,TRBV30,-,13,TRBJ1-2,TGTGCCTGGAGGAAGGACAGCAACTATGGCTACACCTTC,CAWRKDSNYGYTF
-,TRBV19,TRBD1,13,TRBJ1-4,TGTGCCGCCCGGGACAGGGGTGGGGAAAAACTGTTTTTT,CAARDRGGEKLFF
-,TRBV5-8,-,14,TRBJ1-1,TGTGCCAGCAGCATGGGACACCTGAACACTGAAGCTTTCTTT,CASSMGHLNTEAFF
-,TRBV6-5,TRBD1,16,TRBJ1-5,TGTGCCAGCAGTTACTCGGGACAGGCTAGCAATCAGCCCCAGCATTTT,CASSYSGQASNQPQHF
once,TRBV12-5,-,14,TRBJ2-2,TGTGCTAGTGTTCTCCAGGGTGGGACCGGGGAGCTGTTTTTT,CASVLQGGTGELFF
-,TRBV7-9,TRBD1,15,TRBJ2-5,TGTACCAGCAGCTCCGCGGACAGGGTGGGAGAGACCCAGTACTTC,CTSSSADRVGETQYF
-,TRBV4-2,-,16,TRBJ2-4,TGTGCCAGCAGCCAAGACCCCAGGGGCCCCAAAAACATTCAGTACTTC,CASSQDPRGPKNIQYF
-,TRBV5-6,TRBD1,14,TRBJ1-2,TGTGCCAGCAGCTTGACAGGGGGCTTTATTGGCTACACCTTC,CASSLTGGFIGYTF
-,TRBV4-3,TRBD2,15,TRBJ2-5,TGCGCCAGCAGCCAAGTTATTTTGGGAGGGGAAACCCAGTACTTC,CASSQVILGGETQYF
-,TRBV7-9,TRBD2,16,TRBJ2-1,TGTGCCAGCAGCCCAAAACTACTAGCGGGGGAAAATGAGCAGTTCTTC,CASSPKLLAGENEQFF
-,TRBV7-3,-,13,TRBJ2-2,TGTGCCAGCAGCTTAACTCTCGCCGGGGAGCTGTTTTTT,CASSLTLAGELFF
-,TRBV7-7,TRBD2,15,TRBJ2-1,TGTGCCAGCAGCCGTAGCGGGGGGGCCTACAATGAGCAGTTCTTC,CASSRSGGAYNEQFF
-,TRBV6-1,TRBD1,16,TRBJ1-2,TGTGCCAGCAGTGAACGGGAACCCCAGGGGGCGTTCGGCTACACCTTC,CASSEREPQGAFGYTF
-,TRBV5-4,TRBD2,16,TRBJ2-3,TGTGCCAGCAGCTCTAAGCGGGGGGGGTTCACAGATACGCAGTATTTT,CASSSKRGGFTDTQYF
-,TRBV5-6,-,15,TRBJ2-5,TGTGCCAGCAGCCCCCTCTCGGGGGTCCAAGAGACCCAGTACTTC,CASSPLSGVQETQYF
-,TRBV2,TRBD1,14,TRBJ1-1,TGTGCCAGCAGTCCGAACAGGGGGAACACTGAAGCTTTCTTT,CASSPNRGNTEAFF